These 11 T cell receptor beta chains share one sample of origin, sequenced in a study of T cell responses to AZD1222 COVID-19 vaccine. TCRdb keeps only in-frame clones here, not all; method: immunoSEQ multiplex PCR. The data contain about 56,000 clones, 80% to 90% of them singletons. Sequencing used peripheral blood, obtained on day 0 of AZD1222 vaccination. The receptors originated from an adult in good health.

The V gene is TRBV28, the J gene TRBJ1-2, with D maybe TRBD1 (5 bases). Germline V gene sequence: CDR1 MDHEN, CDR2 SYDVKM. The length of the CDR3 is 14 residues. With 3 bases removed from V and 1 base from J, the gap between germline ends came to 9 bases. CDR3: CASSFGGVNYGYTF. In DNA, the CDR3 is TGTGCCAGCAGTTTTGGGGGAGTTAACTATGGCTACACCTTC.

The V gene is TRBV5-7, the J gene TRBJ1-1; TRBD1 is a possible D gene (5 bases). TRBV5-7 is known as an ORF, though its function is uncertain. The CDR3 sequence is 12 residues long. Trimming removed 4 bases at V and 8 bases at J, with 12 bases between. The CDR3 region has the DNA TGTGCCAGCAGCAAGGGGAGTAAAGAAGCTTTCTTT. Translation: CASSKGSKEAFF.

The rearrangement uses TRBV11-3 and TRBJ2-5, with unresolved D. Germline loops: CDR1 SGHNT, CDR2 YENEEA. The CDR3 has 14 amino acids. Trimming left V 3 bases short and J 5 bases short, with 13 bases between. Here the CDR3 reads CASSLTTSTETQYF. CDR3 bases: TGTGCCAGCAGCTTGACCACATCTACGGAGACCCAGTACTTC.

This rearrangement joins TRBV4-3 to TRBJ2-1, with 10 nucleotides matching TRBD2. The J segment lost 4 bases and the V segment lost 4 bases, leaving 4 bases of the junction unmatched. The CDR3 covers 15 residues. The germline gives CDR1 LGHNA, CDR2 YSLEER. CDR3 in amino acids: CASSPSGSGYNEQFF. Here the CDR3 DNA reads TGCGCCAGCAGCCCTAGCGGGAGTGGTTACAATGAGCAGTTCTTC.

The chain recombines TRBV11-2 with TRBJ2-1; D might be TRBD2 (5 bases). The V end was cut by 3 bases, the J end by 5 bases, with 8 bases between. This CDR3 comprises 13 residues. Germline V gives CDR1 SGHAT, CDR2 FQNNGV. The CDR3 DNA reads as TGTGCCAGCAGCTTCTTCGGGAACAATGAGCAGTTCTTC. Residues: CASSFFGNNEQFF.

The chain combines TRBV15 with TRBJ2-5; 10 positions agree with TRBD2. Germline loops: CDR1 LNHNV, CDR2 YYDKDF (reference sequence). CDR3 size: 16 residues. J lost 3 bases, V lost 1 base, and 5 bases had no gene match. The CDR3 DNA reads TGTGCCACCAGCAGAGGGGGAGCGGGAGGGAAAGAGACCCAGTACTTC. Protein: CATSRGGAGGKETQYF.

The chain combines TRBV18 with TRBJ2-7, with D tentatively TRBD1 (6 bases). This CDR3 spans 13 amino acids. V was trimmed by 3 bases and J by 3 bases, leaving 9 bases between them. CDR1 is KGHSH, CDR2 LQKENI, per germline. This CDR3 reads CASSPGQNYEQYF. CDR3 DNA: TGTGCCAGCTCACCCGGACAGAACTACGAGCAGTACTTC.

The chain recombines TRBV24-1 with TRBJ2-3, with D maybe TRBD1 (6 bases). This CDR3 has 13 amino acids. V shed 3 bases and J shed 5 bases, with 8 bases lying between them. Germline loops: CDR1 KGHDR, CDR2 SFDVKD. This CDR3 reads CATSDPGEDTQYF. The CDR3 DNA reads TGTGCCACCAGTGATCCAGGGGAAGATACGCAGTATTTT.

This chain connects TRBV3-1 (or the pseudogene TRBV3-2) to TRBJ1-5, with no clear D. The CDR3 contains 15 residues. In germline, CDR1 is LGHDT, CDR2 YNNKEL (reference sequence). The V end was cut by 0 bases, the J end by 4 bases, with 10 bases between. The CDR3 coding sequence is TGTGCCAGCAGCCAAGATTTGGCTGGGAATCAGCCCCAGCATTTT. It codes for CASSQDLAGNQPQHF.

V is TRBV19 and J is TRBJ1-5; TRBD1 might be the D (6 bases). Trimming shortened V by 1 base and J by 1 base, and 11 bases separated the two germline ends. The CDR3 length is 16 residues. CDR1 and CDR2 (germline): LNHDA, SQIVND (reference sequence). The CDR3 coding sequence is TGTGCCAGTAGTATAGTCCCGGGGGCGAGCAATCAGCCCCAGCATTTT. Protein: CASSIVPGASNQPQHF.

The chain couples TRBV30 to TRBJ1-1; D gene unclear. Germline V CDR1 and CDR2: GTSNPN, SVGIG (reference sequence). V was cut by 0 bases and J by 8 bases, with 10 bases left in between. This CDR3 comprises 12 residues. The CDR3 DNA sequence: TGTGCCTGGAGTGTATTATCGTCGGAAGCTTTCTTT. Translated, it gives CAWSVLSSEAFF.